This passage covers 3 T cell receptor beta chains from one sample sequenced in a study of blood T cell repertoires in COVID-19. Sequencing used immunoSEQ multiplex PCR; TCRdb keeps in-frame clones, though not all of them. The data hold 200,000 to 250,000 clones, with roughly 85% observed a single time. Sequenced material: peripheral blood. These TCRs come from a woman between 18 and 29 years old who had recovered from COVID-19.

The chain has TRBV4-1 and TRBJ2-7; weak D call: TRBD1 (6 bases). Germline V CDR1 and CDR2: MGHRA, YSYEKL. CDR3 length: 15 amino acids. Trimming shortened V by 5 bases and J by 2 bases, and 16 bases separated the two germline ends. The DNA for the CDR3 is TGCGCCAGCAGCGTCGTCCCGGACAGACCCTACGAGCAGTACTTC. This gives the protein CASSVVPDRPYEQYF.

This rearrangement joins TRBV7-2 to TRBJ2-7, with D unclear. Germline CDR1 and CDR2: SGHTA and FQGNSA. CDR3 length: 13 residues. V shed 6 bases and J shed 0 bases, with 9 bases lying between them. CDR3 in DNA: TGTGCCAGCAGTCTTCTATTCTCCTACGAGCAGTACTTC. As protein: CASSLLFSYEQYF. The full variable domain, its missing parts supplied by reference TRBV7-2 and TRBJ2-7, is GAGVSQSPSNKVTEKGKDVELRCDPISGHTALYWYRQSLGQGLEFLIYFQGNSAPDKSGLPSDRFSAERTGGSVSTLTIQRTQQEDSAVYLCASSLLFSYEQYFGPGTRLTVT.

CDR3 nucleotides: TGTGCCAGCAGTTATCAGTCTAACTATGGCTACACCTTC. It yields the protein CASSYQSNYGYTF. This sequence joins TRBV6-5 and TRBJ1-2; D call uncertain. The CDR3 runs 13 residues. V dropped 3 bases and J dropped 0 bases, with 5 bases sitting between them. Germline V lookup: CDR1 MNHEY, CDR2 SVGAGI.